The 19 T cell receptor beta chains below all came from one sample that was sequenced in a study of CD8 T cells in ankylosing spondylitis. MiXCR, applied by TCRdb to the 5' RACE reads, yields one record per CDR3 protein. Among about 120,000 distinct CDR3 sequences listed, roughly an eighth were seen once. Material for sequencing was blood, either unsorted or a sorted T cell fraction (not recorded which). These receptor sequences come from a female donor with ankylosing spondylitis or in good health (not recorded which).

In this sample, this clonotype turned up many times. This chain links TRBV12-3 or TRBV12-4 with TRBJ2-1; 9 nucleotides line up with TRBD1. The CDR3 consists of 15 residues. The ends lost 5 bases at V and 7 bases at J; junction bases unmatched: 9. The CDR3 DNA follows: TGTGCCAGCAGTAGTCGGGACAGGGAGGGGAATGAGCAGTTCTTC. This encodes CASSSRDREGNEQFF.

V and J are TRBV5-1 and TRBJ2-1; 13 nucleotides line up with TRBD2. CDR3 length: 16 amino acids. Germline V lookup: CDR1 SGHRS, CDR2 YFSETQ. The V segment lost 4 bases and the J segment 10 bases; nucleotides outside the gene matches: 11. In nucleotides, the CDR3 is TGCGCCAGCAGCATATCTACTAGCGGGGGGGCTGGGGAGCAGTTCTTC. This codes for CASSISTSGGAGEQFF.

The chain is built from TRBV20-1 and TRBJ2-3, with D possibly matching TRBD2 (6 bases). This CDR3 is 13 amino acids long. Germline V lookup: CDR1 DFQATT, CDR2 SNEGSKA (reference sequence). The V end was cut by 3 bases, the J end by 8 bases, with 15 bases between. In nucleotides, the CDR3 is TGCAGTGCTAGTTTCCCCTTGGGGGGTACGCAGTATTTT. Residues: CSASFPLGGTQYF.

This clonotype was counted at least ten times. V usage is TRBV20-1 and J usage is TRBJ1-5, with 7 positions matching TRBD1. With 6 bases clipped from V and 1 base from J, the junction kept 9 bases outside the gene matches. This CDR3 is 15 amino acids long. CDR1 and CDR2 (germline): DFQATT, SNEGSKA (reference sequence). DNA of the CDR3: TGCAGTGCCATTAAACAGGGGACAAGCAATCAGCCCCAGCATTTT. It encodes CSAIKQGTSNQPQHF.

In the case of this clonotype: A much larger clone lies one base from this, so it may be a read error. V and J are TRBV20-1 and TRBJ2-1, with D possibly being TRBD1 (5 bases). Germline values: CDR1 DFQATT, CDR2 SNEGSKA (reference sequence). CDR3 length: 16 residues. The CDR3 here is CTARVDTSRSYNEQFF. The CDR3 DNA sequence: TGCACTGCTAGAGTGGACACGAGTAGATCCTACAATGAGCAGTTCTTC.

V gene TRBV20-1 combines with J gene TRBJ1-2, with a possible D match to TRBD1 (5 bases). The CDR3 has 15 amino acids. Germline V gene data show CDR1 as DFQATT and CDR2 as SNEGSKA (reference sequence). V shed 0 bases and J shed 8 bases, with 19 bases lying between them. The CDR3 reads CSARDLQAGSVGYTF. Written as DNA, the CDR3 is TGCAGTGCTAGAGATTTACAGGCGGGTAGTGTGGGCTACACCTTC.

Many counts were recorded for this clonotype. The chain combines TRBV14 with TRBJ1-1; TRBD1 aligns across 8 bases. Trimming at V came to 0 bases and at J to 0 bases, leaving 6 bases not matched to a gene. CDR1 and CDR2 (germline): SGHDN, FVKESK. The CDR3 has 17 residues. CDR3 residues: CASSQDWGTGMNTEAFF. CDR3 DNA sequence: TGTGCCAGCAGCCAAGATTGGGGGACAGGTATGAACACTGAAGCTTTCTTT.

This clonotype was picked up many times. The genes are TRBV5-1 and TRBJ2-5; no definite D call. The CDR3 loop spans 15 amino acids. Trimming pared 1 base from V and 0 bases from J, leaving 10 bases between. Germline V gene lookup returns CDR1 SGHRS and CDR2 YFSETQ. DNA for the CDR3: TGCGCCAGCAGCTTGTCCGGGCCTCACCAAGAGACCCAGTACTTC. Its protein product is CASSLSGPHQETQYF.

The chain carries TRBV19 and TRBJ2-1, with 9 bases lining up with TRBD2. CDR1 and CDR2 (germline): LNHDA, SQIVND (reference sequence). Germline trimming cut 4 bases from V and 8 bases from J; bases unmatched to any gene: 12. This CDR3 has 16 amino acids. CDR3 sequence: CASSKGRSGSNDEQFF. The CDR3 DNA is TGTGCCAGTAGTAAAGGCCGTAGCGGGAGTAACGATGAGCAGTTCTTC.

There are many counts of this clonotype. This chain uses TRBV5-1 with TRBJ1-1; D unclear. Per the germline V gene, CDR1 is SGHRS and CDR2 is YFSETQ. Trimming removed 3 bases from V and 1 base from J, with 10 bases in between. CDR3 size: 14 residues. The chain's CDR3 is CASSWTAPNTEAFF. DNA for the CDR3: TGCGCCAGCAGCTGGACGGCCCCGAACACTGAAGCTTTCTTT. Supplemented by reference TRBV5-1 and TRBJ1-1, the full variable domain reads KAGVTQTPRYLIKTRGQQVTLSCSPISGHRSVSWYQQTPGQGLQFLFEYFSETQRNKGNFPGRFSGRQFSNSRSEMNVSTLELGDSALYLCASSWTAPNTEAFFGQGTRLTVV.

This clonotype was detected only a few times. The chain couples TRBV5-1 to TRBJ2-3, with D perhaps matching TRBD1 (5 bases). The CDR3 covers 13 residues. V dropped 2 bases and J dropped 6 bases, with 10 bases sitting between them. The germline CDR1 and CDR2 sequences are SGHRS and YFSETQ. CDR3 sequence (DNA): TGCGCCAGCAGCTTTCAGGGTATGGATACGCAGTATTTT. Its translation is CASSFQGMDTQYF.

The chain employs TRBV3-1 and TRBJ2-5; TRBD2 might be the D (5 bases). Per germline, CDR1 LGHDT and CDR2 YNNKEL (reference sequence). The V end was cut by 0 bases, the J end by 4 bases, with 18 bases between. This CDR3 region has 17 residues. CDR3 protein: CASSQDEVGARRETQYF. In DNA form, the CDR3 reads TGTGCCAGCAGCCAAGATGAGGTGGGAGCGAGACGAGAGACCCAGTACTTC.

In its sample, this clonotype was seen a few times. For the CDR3, the DNA is TGTGCCACCAGCCAGAGGTCGGCAACTAATGAAAAACTGTTTTTT. Residues: CATSQRSATNEKLFF. The chain combines TRBV15 with TRBJ1-4; D gene ambiguous. CDR1 and CDR2 (germline): LNHNV, YYDKDF (reference sequence). With 5 bases removed from V and 0 bases from J, the gap between germline ends came to 10 bases. The CDR3 is made up of 15 amino acids.

The gene calls are TRBV5-1 and TRBJ2-1, with TRBD2 identical over 12 bases. Trimming took 4 bases from V and 3 from J; bases not matched to a gene: 5. The CDR3 consists of 16 residues. CDR1 and CDR2 from the germline V gene are SGHRS and YFSETQ. This chain's CDR3 is CASSKTSGGNYNEQFF. The CDR3, as DNA: TGCGCCAGCAGCAAGACTAGCGGGGGAAACTACAATGAGCAGTTCTTC.

This clonotype was counted a few times. The chain links TRBV29-1 to TRBJ2-6; tentatively, D is TRBD2 (5 bases). This CDR3 has 13 residues. Trimming shortened V by 6 bases and J by 2 bases, and 8 bases separated the two germline ends. The germline CDR1 and CDR2 sequences are SQVTM and ANQGSEA. The CDR3 spells CSVSGAGANVLTF. For the CDR3, the DNA is TGCAGCGTGAGCGGCGCTGGGGCCAACGTCCTGACTTTC.

This clonotype was counted many times. CDR3 in amino acids: CASTRRAKNEKLFF. CDR3 DNA sequence: TGTGCCAGCACCCGGCGGGCCAAAAATGAAAAACTGTTTTTT. The V gene is TRBV7-8, the J gene TRBJ1-4; no reliable D call. Germline loops: CDR1 SGHVS, CDR2 FQNEAQ. V was trimmed by 7 bases and J by 5 bases, leaving 14 bases between them. The CDR3 has 14 amino acids.

This clonotype was detected a few times. The chain is built from TRBV7-2 and TRBJ1-2; 7 bases agree with TRBD1. Trimming at V came to 1 base and at J to 6 bases, leaving 2 bases not matched to a gene. From germline, CDR1 is SGHTA and CDR2 FQGNSA. The length of the CDR3 is 13 residues. The CDR3 DNA sequence: TGTGCCAGCAGCTTAGAACAGGGGAATGGCTACACCTTC. Translating it yields CASSLEQGNGYTF.

The rearrangement uses TRBV18 and TRBJ1-1, with D unresolved. This CDR3 comprises 12 residues. Trimming stripped 6 bases from V and 6 bases from J, with 11 bases between. CDR1 is KGHSH and CDR2 is LQKENI in the germline V gene. The CDR3 is CASSTTGAEAFF. CDR3 nucleotide sequence: TGTGCCAGCTCTACCACTGGGGCTGAAGCTTTCTTT. The variable domain in full, with the rest retrieved from reference TRBV18 and TRBJ1-1, is NAGVMQNPRHLVRRRGQEARLRCSPMKGHSHVYWYRQLPEEGLKFMVYLQKENIIDESGMPKERFSAEFPKEGPSILRIQQVVRGDSAAYFCASSTTGAEAFFGQGTRLTVV.

The chain is built from TRBV5-1 and TRBJ2-5; D is possibly TRBD1 (5 bases). Germline loops: CDR1 SGHRS, CDR2 YFSETQ. Trimming left V 4 bases short and J 5 bases short, with 15 bases between. The CDR3 sequence is 14 residues long. DNA for the CDR3: TGCGCCAGCAGCAGCGCTCAGGGATACGAGACCCAGTACTTC. Amino acid sequence: CASSSAQGYETQYF. Looking up the rest from reference TRBV5-1 and TRBJ2-5 gives the full variable domain: KAGVTQTPRYLIKTRGQQVTLSCSPISGHRSVSWYQQTPGQGLQFLFEYFSETQRNKGNFPGRFSGRQFSNSRSEMNVSTLELGDSALYLCASSSAQGYETQYFGPGTRLLVL.